The 30 T cell receptor beta chains reported below all come from one sample, sequenced in a study of cytomegalovirus exposure and HLA in healthy donors. PCR involved 60 Vbeta and 13 Jbeta primers. Only in-frame clones appear in the TCRdb table, and some are missing; sequencing was by immunoSEQ multiplex PCR. The sample carries roughly 140,000 clones, around 72% recorded once. The sample consisted of PBMCs. These receptors came from a man younger than 35 in good health and CMV-seronegative.

This clone has more than one count but fewer than ten. The chain recombines TRBV13 with TRBJ2-7, with D perhaps matching TRBD2 (6 bases). The germline V and J ends were trimmed by 4 bases and 7 bases, with 17 bases remaining between them. CDR3 length: 14 residues. Germline CDR1 and CDR2: PRHDT and FYEKMQ (reference sequence). The DNA for the CDR3 is TGTGCCAGCAGCTCCGGAGGGGCCTTCTGGGAGCAGTACTTC. This gives the protein CASSSGGAFWEQYF. The full variable domain, with the rest looked up from reference TRBV13 and TRBJ2-7, is AAGVIQSPRHLIKEKRETATLKCYPIPRHDTVYWYQQGPGQDPQFLISFYEKMQSDKGSIPDRFSAQQFSDYHSELNMSSLELGDSALYFCASSSGGAFWEQYFGPGTRLTVT.

This clone was found a few times. J is TRBJ1-1 and V is TRBV10-1, with 8 positions matching TRBD1. The germline gives CDR1 WNHNN, CDR2 SYGVQD (reference sequence). CDR3 size: 14 residues. V lost 0 bases to trimming and J lost 7 bases; unmatched junction nucleotides: 4. This CDR3 is CASSESGTGREAFF. The CDR3 nucleotides read TGCGCCAGCAGTGAGTCGGGGACAGGCCGTGAAGCTTTCTTT.

This clone was observed a few times. The chain has TRBV7-8 and TRBJ2-7; 10 positions agree with TRBD2. In germline, CDR1 is SGHVS, CDR2 FQNEAQ. With V trimmed by 5 bases and J by 0 bases, 13 bases remained unmatched. The length of the CDR3 is 18 residues. This CDR3 reads CASSPGFSWTSGSYEQYF. The CDR3 DNA reads TGTGCCAGCAGCCCCGGGTTCAGCTGGACTAGCGGCTCCTACGAGCAGTACTTC.

This clone occurred a few times. The rearrangement joins TRBV6-4 to TRBJ2-6; 8 bases are shared with TRBD1. This CDR3 contains 16 residues. Germline V gene data show CDR1 as MRHNA and CDR2 as SNTAGT. J gave up 4 bases and V 2 bases, and 4 bases lay outside the gene matches. The CDR3 bases are TGTGCCAGCAGTGACCGGACAGGGTTAGGGGCCAACGTCCTGACTTTC. Translation: CASSDRTGLGANVLTF.

The chain links TRBV10-3 to TRBJ2-5, with TRBD2 matching over 14 bases. CDR1 is ENHRY, CDR2 SYGVKD, per germline. The CDR3 is made up of 15 amino acids. With 10 bases clipped from V and 4 bases from J, the junction kept 8 bases outside the gene matches. CDR3: CATGLAGGGGETQYF. The CDR3 DNA follows: TGTGCCACCGGACTAGCGGGAGGAGGTGGAGAGACCCAGTACTTC.

The chain uses TRBV10-3 and TRBJ2-7, with 7 positions matching TRBD1. The CDR3 is made up of 12 amino acids. After removal of 8 bases from V and 5 bases from J, the junction contained 6 bases not matched to a gene. From germline, CDR1 is ENHRY and CDR2 SYGVKD. CDR3 sequence (DNA): TGTGCCATCGTCGGCAGGGGGAACGAGCAGTACTTC. This sequence encodes CAIVGRGNEQYF.

Only one count was recorded for this clone. V usage is TRBV5-1 and J usage is TRBJ2-2; 8 bases are a match to TRBD1. CDR3 size: 17 residues. V dropped 4 bases and J dropped 3; count of bases not matched to a gene: 11. CDR1 and CDR2 (germline): SGHRS, YFSETQ. CDR3 protein: CASSTSRGRTDTGELFF. The CDR3 region has the DNA TGCGCCAGCAGCACTAGCAGGGGGCGAACAGACACCGGGGAGCTGTTTTTT.

This sequence joins TRBV19 and TRBJ1-3, with TRBD1 matching over 7 bases. The CDR3 covers 14 residues. Germline lookup yields CDR1 LNHDA and CDR2 SQIVND (reference sequence). The ends lost 5 bases at V and 4 bases at J; junction bases unmatched: 5. The CDR3 DNA reads TGTGCCAGTAGTCAACAGGGGAGCGGAAACACCATATATTTT. This gives the protein CASSQQGSGNTIYF.

This clone was seen only a few times. The chain employs TRBV10-3 and TRBJ2-1; the match to TRBD2 covers 9 bases. V lost 0 bases and J lost 5; bases outside the gene matches: 8. CDR1 is ENHRY and CDR2 is SYGVKD in the germline V gene. This CDR3 spans 17 amino acids. CDR3: CAISESRASGDNNEQFF. DNA of the CDR3: TGTGCCATCAGTGAGTCAAGGGCTAGCGGGGACAACAATGAGCAGTTCTTC.

This chain links TRBV19 with TRBJ1-3; 7 nucleotides match TRBD1. V shed 9 bases and J 2 bases; nucleotides not matched to a gene: 7. Germline loops: CDR1 LNHDA, CDR2 SQIVND (reference sequence). The CDR3 runs to 14 residues. CDR3 region: CASRRGPPGNTIYF. The CDR3 nucleotides are TGTGCCAGCAGGAGGGGGCCTCCTGGAAACACCATATATTTT.

The gene calls are TRBV4-2 and TRBJ1-5, with TRBD1 identical over 10 bases. Per germline, CDR1 LGHNA and CDR2 YNFKEQ. This CDR3 has 16 amino acids. The junction had 6 bases not matched to a gene; V was cut back by 0 bases and J by 7 bases. CDR3 region: CASSQDPGQGGQPQHF. The CDR3 nucleotides read TGTGCCAGCAGCCAAGATCCCGGACAGGGGGGGCAGCCCCAGCATTTT.

A word on this clone: Relative to the germline gene, one junction end is altered; a read error may explain this. Additional DNA sequences in this sample encode the identical CDR3. The chain uses TRBV7-2 and TRBJ2-4; D is possibly TRBD1 (6 bases). CDR3 length equals 15 residues. Germline V gives CDR1 SGHTA, CDR2 FQGNSA. This CDR3 is CASEGGPGAKNIQYF. DNA for the CDR3: TGTGCCAGCGAAGGGGGTCCCGGAGCCAAAAACATCCAGTACTTC.

V is TRBV6-5 and J is TRBJ2-7, with a tentative D call TRBD2 (5 bases). Trimming took off 5 bases at V and 7 bases at J, with 21 bases between the two ends. CDR3 length: 15 residues. Germline V CDR1 and CDR2: MNHEY, SVGAGI. The CDR3 region is CASSGWVGPRGEQYF. The CDR3 DNA sequence: TGTGCCAGCAGTGGTTGGGTCGGCCCCCGGGGTGAGCAGTACTTC.

CDR3 DNA: TGTGCCAGCAGCTTAGGGGGAGGCTCCTACAATGAGCAGTTCTTC. It codes for CASSLGGGSYNEQFF. This sequence joins TRBV7-2 and TRBJ2-1; D is possibly TRBD2 (6 bases). With 1 base removed from V and 0 bases from J, the gap between germline ends came to 7 bases. The CDR3 spans 15 residues. Germline CDR1 SGHTA, CDR2 FQGNSA.

This clone was detected once. The chain employs TRBV5-6 and TRBJ2-7; D is perhaps TRBD1 (5 bases). The CDR3 contains 14 residues. The ends were cut back, 4 bases at V and 4 bases at J, with 15 bases in the middle. The V gene's germline CDR1 is SGHDT and CDR2 YYEEEE. The CDR3 DNA is TGTGCCAGCAGCCCCCGGTGGGGCGGATACGAGCAGTACTTC. It is translated as CASSPRWGGYEQYF.

This clone came up a few times. This chain uses TRBV28 with TRBJ2-7; D call uncertain. Germline-derived CDR1 and CDR2 are MDHEN and SYDVKM. The CDR3 extends over 10 amino acids. Between the trimmed V and J ends, which lost 10 bases and 6 bases, there was a span of 10 bases. This chain's CDR3 is CATEKLEQYF. The CDR3 DNA reads TGTGCCACCGAAAAACTCGAGCAGTACTTC.

Only a few counts were recorded for this clone. In DNA, the CDR3 is TGCGCCAGCAGCCACTCCGGGACTAGCGGCTCCTACGAGCAGTACTTC. It codes for CASSHSGTSGSYEQYF. The chain employs TRBV5-1 and TRBJ2-7; 11 bases match TRBD2. The CDR3 runs to 16 residues. After removal of 4 bases from V and 0 bases from J, the junction contained 6 bases not matched to a gene. CDR1 and CDR2 from the germline V gene are SGHRS and YFSETQ.

This clone appeared once. The chain recombines TRBV9 with TRBJ2-1, with D perhaps TRBD2 (6 bases). Looked up from germline, CDR1 is SGDLS and CDR2 is YYNGEE. This CDR3 spans 16 amino acids. With 4 bases removed from V and 7 bases from J, the gap between germline ends came to 21 bases. CDR3 in amino acids: CASSLRGTQGLNEQFF. CDR3 DNA: TGTGCCAGCAGCTTGCGCGGGACGCAGGGCCTAAATGAGCAGTTCTTC.

The gene calls are TRBV5-4 and TRBJ2-3; the D is unclear. CDR3 size: 13 residues. V gave up 0 bases and J gave up 5 bases, with 7 bases separating them. Germline V lookup: CDR1 SGHNT, CDR2 YYREEE (reference sequence). The CDR3 DNA reads as TGTGCCAGCAGCTTGGACTACGAAGATACGCAGTATTTT. It is translated as CASSLDYEDTQYF.

The J gene is TRBJ1-4, the V gene TRBV6-1; 7 positions match TRBD1. Germline values: CDR1 MNHNS, CDR2 SASEGT. Losses at the gene ends were 6 bases for V and 5 bases for J; bases not matched to a gene: 6. The CDR3 sequence is 14 residues long. The CDR3 nucleotides read TGTGCCAGCAGCTCCGACAGGGTAAATGAAAAACTGTTTTTT. Translating it yields CASSSDRVNEKLFF.

This clone turned up a few times. The chain is built from TRBV28 and TRBJ2-7, with 13 bases that match TRBD2. Germline values: CDR1 MDHEN, CDR2 SYDVKM. Unmatched junction bases numbered 9, after V lost 5 bases and J lost 5 bases. There are 16 residues in the CDR3. CDR3 residues: CASSLLLAGGTNEQYF. DNA for the CDR3: TGTGCCAGCAGTCTCTTACTAGCGGGAGGGACGAACGAGCAGTACTTC.

Regarding this clone: The sample holds other DNA sequences that translate to the same CDR3. V gene TRBV9 combines with J gene TRBJ2-7; 10 bases map to TRBD2. With 2 bases clipped from V and 5 bases from J, the junction kept 4 bases outside the gene matches. This CDR3 region has 14 residues. Germline CDR1 is SGDLS and CDR2 is YYNGEE. CDR3 DNA sequence: TGTGCCAGCAGCGTGAGCGGGAGGGCCGACGAGCAGTACTTC. Translation gives CASSVSGRADEQYF.

The chain carries TRBV30 and TRBJ1-6, with D possibly matching TRBD1 (6 bases). V lost 3 bases and J lost 10, with 13 bases in between. CDR1 and CDR2 from the germline V gene are GTSNPN and SVGIG (reference sequence). The CDR3 loop spans 13 amino acids. The CDR3 spells CAWSGGGGSPLHF. The CDR3 bases are TGTGCCTGGAGCGGTGGGGGGGGCTCACCCCTCCACTTT.

V is TRBV5-6 and J is TRBJ1-3; unclear D gene. The CDR3 length is 13 residues. Germline V gene data show CDR1 as SGHDT and CDR2 as YYEEEE. The germline V and J ends were trimmed by 0 bases and 3 bases, with 4 bases remaining between them. The CDR3 DNA is TGTGCCAGCAGCTTGGGAGGTGGAAACACCATATATTTT. Translated: CASSLGGGNTIYF. Combining the CDR3 with reference TRBV5-6 and TRBJ1-3 gives the whole variable domain DAGVTQSPTHLIKTRGQQVTLRCSPKSGHDTVSWYQQALGQGPQFIFQYYEEEERQRGNFPDRFSGHQFPNYSSELNVNALLLGDSALYLCASSLGGGNTIYFGEGSWLTVV.

The genes are TRBV29-1 and TRBJ2-1, with a weak D call TRBD2 (6 bases). V lost 1 base and J 6 bases, leaving 10 bases between the germline ends. Germline CDR1 SQVTM, CDR2 ANQGSEA. CDR3 length: 13 residues. CDR3 in DNA: TGCAGCGTTGAAGGGGGACTGCTCAATGAGCAGTTCTTC. This codes for CSVEGGLLNEQFF.

The chain recombines TRBV5-4 with TRBJ2-1, with D unresolved. Germline values: CDR1 SGHNT, CDR2 YYREEE (reference sequence). V lost 2 bases, J lost 6 bases, and 12 bases lay in between. The length of the CDR3 is 14 residues. This chain's CDR3 is CASSFLVSTNEQFF. Here the CDR3 DNA reads TGTGCCAGCAGCTTTTTAGTGAGCACCAATGAGCAGTTCTTC.

The chain carries TRBV27 and TRBJ1-2; D gene uncertain. Germline V gives CDR1 MNHEY, CDR2 SMNVEV (reference sequence). The CDR3 runs 9 residues. Trimming pared 7 bases from V and 6 bases from J, leaving 3 bases between. Here the CDR3 reads CASNNGYTF. The CDR3 nucleotides read TGTGCCAGCAATAATGGCTACACCTTC.

The sample holds a few counts of this clone. The CDR3 bases are TGTGCCAGCAGTCCGTTGACAGGGTCGAATGAAAAACTGTTTTTT. Protein sequence: CASSPLTGSNEKLFF. The genes are TRBV27 and TRBJ1-4; 7 positions match TRBD1. Trimming took 5 bases from V and 5 from J; bases not matched to a gene: 8. CDR1 MNHEY and CDR2 SMNVEV come from the germline V gene (reference sequence). CDR3 length: 15 residues.

This clone was counted a few times. V usage is TRBV7-2 and J usage is TRBJ2-5; D possibly corresponds to TRBD1 (5 bases). Trimming removed 4 bases at V and 1 base at J, with 10 bases between. The germline gives CDR1 SGHTA, CDR2 FQGNSA. This CDR3 region has 14 residues. CDR3 in amino acids: CASSSSGAQETQYF. In nucleotides, the CDR3 is TGTGCCAGCAGCTCAAGTGGGGCCCAAGAGACCCAGTACTTC.

This chain's CDR3 is CASSALPGDTQYF. In DNA, the CDR3 is TGTGCCAGCAGCGCCCTACCCGGGGATACGCAGTATTTT. J is TRBJ2-3 and V is TRBV9; D uncertain. Between the trimmed V and J ends, which lost 3 bases and 6 bases, there was a span of 11 bases. The germline CDR1 and CDR2 sequences are SGDLS and YYNGEE. This CDR3 comprises 13 residues. Using reference TRBV9 and TRBJ2-3 for the parts outside the CDR3, the full variable domain is DSGVTQTPKHLITATGQRVTLRCSPRSGDLSVYWYQQSLDQGLQFLIQYYNGEERAKGNILERFSAQQFPDLHSELNLSSLELGDSALYFCASSALPGDTQYFGPGTRLTVL.